Included here is one T cell receptor (beta chain) sequence, with context. Its matching antigen is unknown. This specimen comes from a study of immune evolution from preneoplasia to lung adenocarcinoma. Study information: HLA loss of heterozygosity: around 6.5% AIS, less than 18% MIA, around 35% ADC, none AAH.

TCRdb's table, derived via immunoSEQ multiplex PCR, lists solely in-frame clones and lacks some. The data show thousands of clones, about three quarters seen once. H&E slides confirmed each diagnosis, reviewed by two pathologists independently. Whole-study results and caveats: Top clone frequencies peaked in normal lung, apparently declining through invasive adenocarcinoma. Later-stage lesions seemingly showed higher T cell density and diversity than normal lung.

This clonotype was sampled from a person aged 60-79 years with lung adenocarcinoma. Source material: FFPE lung adenocarcinoma in situ tissue.

This CDR3 reads CASSSFTSTDTQYF. The CDR3 region has the DNA TGTGCCAGTAGTTCATTTACTAGCACAGATACGCAGTATTTT. The rearrangement links TRBV19 to TRBJ2-3; D remains ambiguous. The germline V gene has CDR1 LNHDA and CDR2 SQIVND (reference sequence). CDR3 length: 14 residues. The V and J ends lost 5 bases and 0 bases respectively, with 9 bases between them.